This T cell receptor (beta chain) appears in the sequencing data of a study of T cell responses to AZD1222 COVID-19 vaccine. Study outcomes and limitations: Clonal diversity was possibly underestimated, and white British individuals and females predominated among donors.

Profiling relied on immunoSEQ multiplex PCR, and the TCRdb table lists in-frame clones only, not all of them. The table lists some 180,000 clones, around 90% of them singletons. For this clone: Antigen specificity is unknown.

Germline-derived CDR1 and CDR2 are SGHDT and YYEEEE. The CDR3 has 13 amino acids. The germline V and J ends were trimmed by 4 bases and 7 bases, with 14 bases remaining between them. Sequencing was performed on peripheral blood, taken 28 days after the second AZD1222 dose. The clonotype comes from an adult who received the AZD1222 COVID-19 vaccine. The chain uses TRBV5-6 and TRBJ1-2; possibly TRBD1 for D (6 bases). The CDR3 loop is CASSVGGPGGYTF. The CDR3 DNA follows: TGTGCCAGCAGCGTGGGGGGGCCGGGTGGCTACACCTTC.